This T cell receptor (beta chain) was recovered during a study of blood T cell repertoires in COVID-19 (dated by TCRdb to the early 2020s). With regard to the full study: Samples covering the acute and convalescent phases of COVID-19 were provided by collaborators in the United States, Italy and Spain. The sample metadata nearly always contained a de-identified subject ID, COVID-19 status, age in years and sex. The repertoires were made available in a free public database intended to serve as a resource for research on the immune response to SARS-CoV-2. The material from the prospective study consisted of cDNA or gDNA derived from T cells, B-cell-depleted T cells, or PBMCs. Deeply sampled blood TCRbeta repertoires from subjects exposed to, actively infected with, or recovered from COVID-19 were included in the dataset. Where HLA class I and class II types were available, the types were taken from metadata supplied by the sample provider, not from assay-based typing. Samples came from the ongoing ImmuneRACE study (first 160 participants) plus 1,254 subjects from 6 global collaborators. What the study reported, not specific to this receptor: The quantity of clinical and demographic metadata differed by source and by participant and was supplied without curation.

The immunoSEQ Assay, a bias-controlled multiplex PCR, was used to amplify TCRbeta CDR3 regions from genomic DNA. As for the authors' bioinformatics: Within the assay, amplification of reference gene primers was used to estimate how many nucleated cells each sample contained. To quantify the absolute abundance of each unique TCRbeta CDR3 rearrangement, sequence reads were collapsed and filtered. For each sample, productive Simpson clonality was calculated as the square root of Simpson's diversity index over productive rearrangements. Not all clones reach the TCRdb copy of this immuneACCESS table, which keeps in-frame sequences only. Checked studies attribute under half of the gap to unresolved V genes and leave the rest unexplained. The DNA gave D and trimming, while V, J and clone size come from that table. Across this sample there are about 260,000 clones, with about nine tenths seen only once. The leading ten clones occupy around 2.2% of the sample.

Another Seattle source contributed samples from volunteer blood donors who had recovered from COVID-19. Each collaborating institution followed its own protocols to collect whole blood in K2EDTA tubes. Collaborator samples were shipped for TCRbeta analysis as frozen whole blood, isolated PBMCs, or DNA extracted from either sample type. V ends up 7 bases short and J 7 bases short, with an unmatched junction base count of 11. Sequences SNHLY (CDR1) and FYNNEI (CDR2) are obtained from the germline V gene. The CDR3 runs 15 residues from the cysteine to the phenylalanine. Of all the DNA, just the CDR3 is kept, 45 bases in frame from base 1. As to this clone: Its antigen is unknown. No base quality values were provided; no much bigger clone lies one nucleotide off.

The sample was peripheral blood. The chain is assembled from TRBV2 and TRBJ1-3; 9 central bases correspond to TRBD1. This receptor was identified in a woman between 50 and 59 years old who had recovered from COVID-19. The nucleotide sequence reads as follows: TGTGCCAGCATGAGAACAGGGGGCGTAGGGAACACCATATATTTT. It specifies CASMRTGGVGNTIYF.